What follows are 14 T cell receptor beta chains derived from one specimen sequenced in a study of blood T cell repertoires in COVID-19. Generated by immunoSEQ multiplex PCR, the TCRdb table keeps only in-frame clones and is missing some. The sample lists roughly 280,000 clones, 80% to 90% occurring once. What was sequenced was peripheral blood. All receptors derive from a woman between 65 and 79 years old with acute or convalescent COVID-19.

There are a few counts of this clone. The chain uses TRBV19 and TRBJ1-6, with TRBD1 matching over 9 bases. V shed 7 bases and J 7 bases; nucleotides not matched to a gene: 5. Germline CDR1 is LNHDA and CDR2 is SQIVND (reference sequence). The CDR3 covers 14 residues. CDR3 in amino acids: CASTLGTGNSPLHF. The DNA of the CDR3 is TGTGCCAGTACCCTGGGGACAGGGAATTCACCCCTCCACTTT.

CDR3 region: CASSVRGGDTEAFF. CDR3 nucleotides: TGTGCCAGCAGCGTACGGGGTGGGGACACTGAAGCTTTCTTT. The rearrangement uses TRBV2 and TRBJ1-1; D gene unclear. Trimming pared 6 bases from V and 3 bases from J, leaving 14 bases between. CDR1 and CDR2 from the germline V gene are SNHLY and FYNNEI. This CDR3 comprises 14 residues.

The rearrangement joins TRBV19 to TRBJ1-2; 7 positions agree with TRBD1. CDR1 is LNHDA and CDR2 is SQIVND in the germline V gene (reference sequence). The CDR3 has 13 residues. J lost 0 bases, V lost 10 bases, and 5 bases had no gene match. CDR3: CATTRGANYGYTF. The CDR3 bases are TGTGCCACGACCAGGGGGGCTAACTATGGCTACACCTTC. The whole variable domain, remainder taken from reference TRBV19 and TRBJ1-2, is DGGITQSPKYLFRKEGQNVTLSCEQNLNHDAMYWYRQDPGQGLRLIYYSQIVNDFQKGDIAEGYSVSREKKESFPLTVTSAQKNPTAFYLCATTRGANYGYTFGSGTRLTVV.

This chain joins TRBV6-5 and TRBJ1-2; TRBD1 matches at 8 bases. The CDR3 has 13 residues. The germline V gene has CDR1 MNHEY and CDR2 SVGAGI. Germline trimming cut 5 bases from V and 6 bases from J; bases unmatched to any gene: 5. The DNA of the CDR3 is TGTGCCAGCAGTCGACAGGGGATTGATGGCTACACCTTC. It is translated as CASSRQGIDGYTF.

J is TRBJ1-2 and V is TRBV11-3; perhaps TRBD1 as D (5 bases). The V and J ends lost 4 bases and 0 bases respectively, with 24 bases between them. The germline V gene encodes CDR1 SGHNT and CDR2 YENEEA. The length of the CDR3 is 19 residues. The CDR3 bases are TGTGCCAGCAGCTCCCACACCCCACTAAGACAGAGAACTAACTATGGCTACACCTTC. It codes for CASSSHTPLRQRTNYGYTF.

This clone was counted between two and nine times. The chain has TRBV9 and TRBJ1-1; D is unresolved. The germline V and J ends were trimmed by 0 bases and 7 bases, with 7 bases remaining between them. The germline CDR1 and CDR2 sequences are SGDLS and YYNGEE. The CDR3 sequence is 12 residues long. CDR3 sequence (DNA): TGTGCCAGCAGCGTAGACCGGGGTGAAGCTTTCTTT. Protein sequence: CASSVDRGEAFF.

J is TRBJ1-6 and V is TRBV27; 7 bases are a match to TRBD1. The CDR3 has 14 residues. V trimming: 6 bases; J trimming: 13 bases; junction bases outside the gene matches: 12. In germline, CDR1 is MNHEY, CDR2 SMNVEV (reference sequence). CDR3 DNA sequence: TGTGCCAGCAGGATCGACAGGGCCATATCGCCCCTCCACTTT. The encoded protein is CASRIDRAISPLHF.

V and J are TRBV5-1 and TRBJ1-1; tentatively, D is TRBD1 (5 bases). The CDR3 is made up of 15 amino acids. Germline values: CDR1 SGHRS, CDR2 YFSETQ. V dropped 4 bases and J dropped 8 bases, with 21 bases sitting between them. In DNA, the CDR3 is TGCGCCAGCAGCCCCCGGTATGGGGCCACCGACGAAGCTTTCTTT. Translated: CASSPRYGATDEAFF.

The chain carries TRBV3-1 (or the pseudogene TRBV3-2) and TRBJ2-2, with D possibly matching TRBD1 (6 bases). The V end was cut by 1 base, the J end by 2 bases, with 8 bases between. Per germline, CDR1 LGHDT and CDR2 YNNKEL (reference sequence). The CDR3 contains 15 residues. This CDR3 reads CASSQGGLNTGELFF. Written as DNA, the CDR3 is TGTGCCAGCAGCCAAGGGGGGCTTAACACCGGGGAGCTGTTTTTT.

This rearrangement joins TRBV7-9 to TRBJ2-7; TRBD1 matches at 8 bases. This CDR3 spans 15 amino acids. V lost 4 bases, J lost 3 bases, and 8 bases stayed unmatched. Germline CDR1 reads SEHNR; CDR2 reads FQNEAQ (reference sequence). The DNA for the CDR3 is TGTGCCAGCAGCTCCCGACAGGGGACGTTCTACGAGCAGTACTTC. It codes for CASSSRQGTFYEQYF.

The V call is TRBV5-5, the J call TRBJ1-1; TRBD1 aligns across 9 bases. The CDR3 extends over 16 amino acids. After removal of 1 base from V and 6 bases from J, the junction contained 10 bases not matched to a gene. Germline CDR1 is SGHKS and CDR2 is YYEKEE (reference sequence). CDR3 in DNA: TGTGCCAGCAGCTTGTTCCGGGACAGGGAAGTCGCTGAAGCTTTCTTT. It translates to CASSLFRDREVAEAFF.

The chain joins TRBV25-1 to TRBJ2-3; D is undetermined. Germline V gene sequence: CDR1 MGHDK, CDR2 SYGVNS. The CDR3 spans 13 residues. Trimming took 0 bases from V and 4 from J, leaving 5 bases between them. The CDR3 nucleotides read TGTGCCAGCAGTGAATATATAGCAGATACGCAGTATTTT. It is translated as CASSEYIADTQYF.

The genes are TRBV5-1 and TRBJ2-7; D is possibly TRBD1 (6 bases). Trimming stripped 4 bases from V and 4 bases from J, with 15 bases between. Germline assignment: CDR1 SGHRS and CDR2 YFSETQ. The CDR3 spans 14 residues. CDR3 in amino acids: CASSLGTTVYEQYF. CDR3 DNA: TGCGCCAGCAGCCTCGGGACAACCGTTTACGAGCAGTACTTC. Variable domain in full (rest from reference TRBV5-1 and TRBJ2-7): KAGVTQTPRYLIKTRGQQVTLSCSPISGHRSVSWYQQTPGQGLQFLFEYFSETQRNKGNFPGRFSGRQFSNSRSEMNVSTLELGDSALYLCASSLGTTVYEQYFGPGTRLTVT.

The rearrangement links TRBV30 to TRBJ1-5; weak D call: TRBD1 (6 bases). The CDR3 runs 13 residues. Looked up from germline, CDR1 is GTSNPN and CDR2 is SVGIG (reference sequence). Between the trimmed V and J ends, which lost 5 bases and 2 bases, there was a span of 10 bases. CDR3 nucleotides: TGTGCCTGGGGGACATCGGGCAATCAGCCCCAGCATTTT. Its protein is CAWGTSGNQPQHF.